These T cell receptor beta chains were read from a single sample in a study of blood T cell repertoires in COVID-19. This table comes from immunoSEQ multiplex PCR, and its TCRdb copy is limited to in-frame clones, with some not included. The sample lists approximately 170,000 clones, around 84% occurring once. The sequenced sample consisted of peripheral blood. These receptors were taken from a woman aged 80 or older with COVID-19, enrolled during active disease. The CDR3 runs from the conserved cysteine through the conserved F or W. D genes are given only for firm matches. The listing skips clone size in some rows; elsewhere it reads once, few, many or a size class.

v_call	d_call	clone_size	j_call	cdr3_aa	cdr3_nt
TRBV25-1	TRBD1	NA	TRBJ1-6	CASSEYIPRTGYNSPLHF	TGTGCCAGCAGTGAATATATACCCCGGACAGGGTACAATTCACCCCTCCACTTT
TRBV7-9	TRBD1	NA	TRBJ1-2	CASRDGGQGPRGDYGYTF	TGTGCCAGCAGGGATGGTGGACAGGGGCCACGAGGAGACTATGGCTACACCTTC
TRBV7-2	TRBD2	NA	TRBJ2-7	CASSSGLANYEQYF	TGTGCCAGCAGCTCAGGACTAGCCAACTACGAGCAGTACTTC
TRBV19	TRBD2	NA	TRBJ2-5	CASIGGGSFRETQYF	TGTGCCAGTATAGGCGGGGGATCCTTTCGGGAGACCCAGTACTTC
TRBV5-1	TRBD1	NA	TRBJ1-4	CASSLEGGANEKLFF	TGCGCCAGCAGCTTGGAAGGGGGCGCTAATGAAAAACTGTTTTTT
TRBV10-3	TRBD1	NA	TRBJ2-1	CAISESQRGPGSEQFF	TGTGCCATCAGTGAGTCTCAAAGGGGGCCAGGAAGTGAGCAGTTCTTC
TRBV19	NA	NA	TRBJ1-2	CASNRPGGGYTF	TGTGCCAGTAACAGACCCGGAGGCGGCTACACCTTC
TRBV18	NA	NA	TRBJ2-7	CASSPPGPVGYEQYF	TGTGCCAGCTCACCACCGGGCCCGGTGGGCTACGAGCAGTACTTC
TRBV15	TRBD2	NA	TRBJ2-3	CATSRDLAGVTDTQYF	TGTGCCACCAGCAGAGACTTAGCGGGGGTCACAGATACGCAGTATTTT
TRBV6-5	NA	once	TRBJ2-1	CASTPLYSYNEQFF	TGTGCCAGCACTCCGCTTTACAGCTACAATGAGCAGTTCTTC
TRBV5-6	TRBD1	NA	TRBJ2-7	CASSFIGTGGYEQYF	TGTGCCAGCAGCTTCATTGGGACAGGGGGCTACGAGCAGTACTTC
TRBV5-5	NA	NA	TRBJ2-3	CASSHTDTQYF	TGTGCCAGCAGCCACACAGATACGCAGTATTTT
TRBV3-1/TRBV3-2	TRBD1	NA	TRBJ1-6	CASSQERGRTYNSPLHF	TGTGCCAGCAGCCAAGAAAGGGGGCGCACCTATAATTCACCCCTCCACTTT
TRBV7-2	NA	NA	TRBJ1-3	CASSKQATLGTIYF	TGTGCCAGCAGCAAACAGGCGACCCTTGGCACCATATATTTT
TRBV29-1	TRBD1	NA	TRBJ1-2	CSVARQGAWGYTF	TGCAGCGTTGCTCGACAGGGGGCTTGGGGCTACACCTTC
TRBV10-2	NA	NA	TRBJ2-3	CASSEPLVTDTQYF	TGCGCCAGCAGTGAGCCACTAGTCACAGATACGCAGTATTTT
TRBV5-4	NA	NA	TRBJ2-3	CASSLEQGTDTQYF	TGTGCCAGCAGCTTAGAACAGGGTACAGATACGCAGTATTTT
TRBV7-3	TRBD2	once	TRBJ2-1	CASSYSRGDEQFF	TGTGCCAGCAGCTATAGTCGGGGGGATGAGCAGTTCTTC
TRBV2	NA	NA	TRBJ1-2	CASTRGGDNYGYTF	TGTGCCAGCACCCGGGGAGGTGATAACTATGGCTACACCTTC
TRBV6-5	NA	NA	TRBJ2-1	CASSRLGLEQFF	TGTGCCAGCAGCCGACTGGGACTTGAGCAGTTCTTC
TRBV4-1	TRBD1	once	TRBJ2-5	CASSQQGQGQETQYF	TGCGCCAGCAGCCAACAAGGACAGGGGCAAGAGACCCAGTACTTC
TRBV28	TRBD1	NA	TRBJ1-1	CASVRDRVLVEAFF	TGTGCCAGTGTCAGGGACAGGGTGTTGGTCGAAGCTTTCTTT
TRBV6-5	NA	NA	TRBJ1-3	CASSYSQGTGNTIYF	TGTGCCAGCAGTTACTCCCAGGGGACTGGAAACACCATATATTTT
TRBV7-6	NA	NA	TRBJ1-1	CASSLTGGTEAFF	TGTGCCAGCAGCTTGACGGGGGGGACTGAAGCTTTCTTT
TRBV4-2	NA	NA	TRBJ2-3	CASSQDKGGTDTQYF	TGTGCCAGCAGCCAAGATAAGGGGGGCACAGATACGCAGTATTTT
TRBV28	TRBD2	NA	TRBJ2-7	CASNIITGGGRYEQYF	TGTGCCAGCAACATAATAACCGGGGGGGGTCGGTACGAGCAGTACTTC
TRBV18	TRBD1	NA	TRBJ2-6	CASSPPTGAGANVLTF	TGTGCCAGCTCACCACCGACAGGGGCTGGGGCCAACGTCCTGACTTTC
TRBV15	NA	NA	TRBJ1-1	CATSRVWQNTEAFF	TGTGCCACCAGCAGAGTCTGGCAGAACACTGAAGCTTTCTTT
TRBV5-1	TRBD1	NA	TRBJ1-3	CASSLGPTGGSGNTIYF	TGCGCCAGCAGCTTGGGGCCGACAGGGGGCTCCGGAAACACCATATATTTT
TRBV5-6	NA	NA	TRBJ2-6	CASSLVVSGANVLTF	TGTGCCAGCAGCTTGGTAGTCTCTGGGGCCAACGTCCTGACTTTC
TRBV5-6	NA	NA	TRBJ1-2	CASSVDRANYGYTF	TGTGCCAGCAGCGTGGACAGAGCTAACTATGGCTACACCTTC
TRBV19	NA	NA	TRBJ1-5	CASSIGSGNNQPQHF	TGTGCCAGTAGTATCGGATCAGGGAACAATCAGCCCCAGCATTTT
TRBV7-2	TRBD2	NA	TRBJ2-5	CASSLRTSRRETQYF	TGTGCCAGCAGCTTACGGACTAGTCGTCGAGAGACCCAGTACTTC
TRBV25-1	NA	NA	TRBJ1-4	CACSAPGGNEKLFF	TGTGCCTGCTCCGCCCCGGGAGGTAATGAAAAACTGTTTTTT
TRBV28	TRBD2	NA	TRBJ2-5	CASSLLVAGGKETQYF	TGTGCCAGCAGTTTACTTGTAGCGGGAGGCAAAGAGACCCAGTACTTC
TRBV29-1	NA	once	TRBJ1-2	CSVERPTTGYGYTF	TGCAGCGTTGAAAGGCCTACCACAGGATATGGCTACACCTTC
TRBV6-2/TRBV6-3	NA	NA	TRBJ1-3	CASSYVPGSGNTIYF	TGTGCCAGCAGTTACGTTCCGGGATCAGGAAACACCATATATTTT
TRBV27	NA	NA	TRBJ1-2	CASRLGQAGYGYTF	TGTGCCAGCCGTCTAGGCCAGGCGGGCTATGGCTACACCTTC
TRBV24-1	NA	NA	TRBJ1-6	CATSDLSLSNSPLHF	TGTGCCACCAGTGATTTGAGCCTCTCGAATTCACCCCTCCACTTT
TRBV6-2/TRBV6-3	NA	NA	TRBJ1-5	CASSYGAVLNQPQHF	TGTGCCAGCAGTTACGGGGCAGTTTTGAATCAGCCCCAGCATTTT
TRBV6-5	TRBD1	NA	TRBJ1-6	CASSRQGMNSPLHF	TGTGCCAGCAGTAGACAGGGTATGAATTCACCCCTCCACTTT
TRBV27	NA	NA	TRBJ2-7	CASSLFLGQAYEQYF	TGTGCCAGCAGTTTATTCCTCGGACAAGCCTACGAGCAGTACTTC
TRBV7-2	NA	NA	TRBJ1-5	CASSSRAGLAPQHF	TGTGCCAGCAGCTCTAGGGCGGGTTTAGCGCCCCAGCATTTT
TRBV19	NA	few	TRBJ2-2	CASSIVRTGELFF	TGTGCCAGTAGTATCGTGAGGACCGGGGAGCTGTTTTTT
TRBV28	NA	NA	TRBJ1-3	CASTSSARPSGNTIYF	TGTGCCAGCACTTCCTCAGCGAGGCCCTCTGGAAACACCATATATTTT
TRBV7-3	TRBD2	many	TRBJ2-3	CASSSSSGTTQYF	TGTGCCAGCAGCTCGTCTAGCGGGACCACGCAGTATTTT
TRBV5-1	TRBD1	NA	TRBJ2-5	CASSPPRQGARETQYF	TGCGCCAGCAGCCCCCCGAGGCAGGGGGCCCGGGAGACCCAGTACTTC
TRBV12-3/TRBV12-4	NA	NA	TRBJ2-2	CASSSQGGGELFF	TGTGCCAGCAGTTCACAGGGTGGAGGGGAGCTGTTTTTT
TRBV27	TRBD2	NA	TRBJ2-2	CASRRGALGLAAATGELFF	TGTGCCAGCAGGCGCGGGGCCCTAGGGCTAGCGGCAGCCACCGGGGAGCTGTTTTTT
TRBV5-3	TRBD2	NA	TRBJ2-2	CARSLTLDGTSGSSNTGELFF	TGTGCCAGAAGCCTGACTCTTGATGGGACTAGCGGGAGTTCGAACACCGGGGAGCTGTTTTTT
TRBV7-9	NA	NA	TRBJ1-1	CASSLAQGFTFF	TGTGCCAGCAGCTTAGCGCAGGGGTTTACTTTCTTT
TRBV28	NA	NA	TRBJ1-5	CASSWANQPQHF	TGTGCCAGCAGTTGGGCCAATCAGCCCCAGCATTTT
TRBV28	NA	NA	TRBJ1-1	CASRESLNTEAFF	TGTGCCAGCAGGGAGAGTTTGAACACTGAAGCTTTCTTT
TRBV3-1/TRBV3-2	TRBD1	NA	TRBJ2-5	CASSQPTGGRETQYF	TGTGCCAGCAGCCAACCCACAGGGGGCCGAGAGACCCAGTACTTC
TRBV19	NA	once	TRBJ1-5	CASSNRGTMAAQHF	TGTGCCAGTAGTAATCGCGGGACTATGGCCGCCCAGCATTTT
TRBV9	NA	NA	TRBJ2-2	CASSGQLSTGELFF	TGTGCCAGCAGCGGACAGTTAAGCACCGGGGAGCTGTTTTTT
TRBV6-4	NA	NA	TRBJ1-3	CASSPDAGSGNTIYF	TGTGCCAGCAGTCCCGACGCGGGCTCTGGAAACACCATATATTTT
TRBV6-5	NA	NA	TRBJ1-1	CASSSRDGTEAFF	TGTGCCAGCAGTTCGCGGGATGGAACTGAAGCTTTCTTT